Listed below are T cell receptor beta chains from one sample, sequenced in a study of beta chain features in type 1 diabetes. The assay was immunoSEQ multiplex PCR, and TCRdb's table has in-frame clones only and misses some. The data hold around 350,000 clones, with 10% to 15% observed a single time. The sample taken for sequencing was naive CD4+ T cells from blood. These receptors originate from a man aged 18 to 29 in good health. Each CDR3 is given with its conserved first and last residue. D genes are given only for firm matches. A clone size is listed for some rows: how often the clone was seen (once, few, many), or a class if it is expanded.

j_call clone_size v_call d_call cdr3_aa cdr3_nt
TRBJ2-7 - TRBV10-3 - CAISAGDLGEQYF TGTGCCATCAGTGCGGGGGACCTCGGCGAGCAGTACTTC
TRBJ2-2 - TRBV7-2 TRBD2 CASSVTSGVNLGELFF TGTGCCAGCAGCGTAACTAGCGGGGTTAACCTCGGGGAGCTGTTTTTT
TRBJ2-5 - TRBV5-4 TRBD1 CASSLLLRGPETQYF TGTGCCAGCAGCTTGCTGCTTAGGGGGCCAGAGACCCAGTACTTC
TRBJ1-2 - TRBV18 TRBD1 CASSPRPGTGSYGYTF TGTGCCAGCTCACCTCGTCCCGGGACAGGGAGCTATGGCTACACCTTC
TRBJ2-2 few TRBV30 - CAWSVNLRSGELFF TGTGCCTGGAGTGTTAATCTCAGGTCCGGGGAGCTGTTTTTT
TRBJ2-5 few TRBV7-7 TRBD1 CASSLGTGGRETQYF TGTGCCAGCAGCCTCGGGACAGGGGGCAGAGAGACCCAGTACTTC
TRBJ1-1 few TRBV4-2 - CASSQDQGYTEAFF TGTGCCAGCAGCCAGGACCAGGGGTACACTGAAGCTTTCTTT
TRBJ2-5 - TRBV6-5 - CASSAVAGPWTQYF TGTGCCAGCAGTGCGGTCGCGGGGCCGTGGACCCAGTACTTC
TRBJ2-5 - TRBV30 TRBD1 CAWSAGGQETQYF TGTGCCTGGAGTGCAGGGGGACAAGAGACCCAGTACTTC
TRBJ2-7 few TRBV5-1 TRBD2 CASTREGDTYEQYF TGCGCCAGCACCCGGGAGGGCGACACCTACGAGCAGTACTTC
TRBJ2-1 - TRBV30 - CAWSDPRGVSEQFF TGTGCCTGGAGTGACCCAAGGGGCGTCAGTGAGCAGTTCTTC
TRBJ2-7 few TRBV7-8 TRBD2 CASSSRTSGIPTSYEQYF TGTGCCAGCAGCTCCCGGACTAGCGGGATCCCGACCTCCTACGAGCAGTACTTC
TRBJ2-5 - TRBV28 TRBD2 CASSFAGGPETQYF TGTGCCAGCAGTTTTGCGGGGGGGCCAGAGACCCAGTACTTC
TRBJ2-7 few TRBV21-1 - CASSKENFYEQYF TGTGCCAGCAGCAAAGAAAACTTCTACGAGCAGTACTTC
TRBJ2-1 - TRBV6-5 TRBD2 CASSYSGLAGLLFF TGTGCCAGCAGTTACTCGGGACTAGCGGGACTTCTGTTCTTC
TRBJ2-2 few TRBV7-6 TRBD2 CASTSGAGFTGELFF TGTGCCAGCACCTCGGGAGCGGGATTCACCGGGGAGCTGTTTTTT
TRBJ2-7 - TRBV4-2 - CASSQDGHRGLGQYF TGTGCCAGCAGCCAAGACGGGCACAGGGGACTTGGGCAGTACTTC
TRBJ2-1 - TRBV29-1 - CSVSGSDNEQFF TGCAGCGTGAGCGGGTCAGACAATGAGCAGTTCTTC
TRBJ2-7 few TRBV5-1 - CASSLGGLTYEQYF TGCGCCAGCAGCTTGGGAGGGTTAACCTACGAGCAGTACTTC
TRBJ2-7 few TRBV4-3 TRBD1 CASSHSTRDRGTGGPYEQYF TGCGCCAGCAGCCACTCAACCCGGGACAGGGGAACGGGAGGGCCCTACGAGCAGTACTTC
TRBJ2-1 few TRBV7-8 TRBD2 CASSSGLAAYNEQFF TGTGCCAGCAGCTCGGGACTAGCGGCCTACAATGAGCAGTTCTTC
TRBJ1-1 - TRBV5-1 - CASSFQGNTEAFF TGCGCCAGCAGCTTCCAGGGCAACACTGAAGCTTTCTTT
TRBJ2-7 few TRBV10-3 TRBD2 CAIGGDVGYEQYF TGTGCCATCGGGGGGGACGTGGGCTACGAGCAGTACTTC
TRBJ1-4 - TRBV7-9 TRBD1 CASSLGDRVREKLFF TGTGCCAGCAGCTTAGGAGACAGGGTGCGCGAAAAACTGTTTTTT
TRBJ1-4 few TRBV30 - CAWSEGTRGRLFF TGTGCCTGGAGTGAGGGGACTCGGGGAAGACTGTTTTTT
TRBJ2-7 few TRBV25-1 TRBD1 CASSGTGTPYEQYF TGTGCCAGCAGCGGGACAGGGACCCCCTACGAGCAGTACTTC
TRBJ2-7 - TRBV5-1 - CASSLSEGAIYEQYF TGCGCCAGCAGCTTGTCGGAAGGAGCGATATACGAGCAGTACTTC
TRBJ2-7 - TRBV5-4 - CASSLAGGSYEQYF TGTGCCAGCAGCTTGGCTGGCGGCTCCTACGAGCAGTACTTC
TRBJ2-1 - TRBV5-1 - CASRRDTNNEQFF TGCGCCAGCAGACGGGACACCAACAATGAGCAGTTCTTC
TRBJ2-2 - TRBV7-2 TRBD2 CASSLVLAGVRELFF TGTGCCAGCAGCTTAGTGCTAGCGGGAGTCAGGGAGCTGTTTTTT
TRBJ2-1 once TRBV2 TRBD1 CATRAGTGISHEQFF TGTGCCACCCGAGCGGGGACAGGGATTAGCCATGAGCAGTTCTTC
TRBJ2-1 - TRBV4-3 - CASSQVPRRAYNEQFF TGCGCCAGCAGCCAAGTCCCGAGGCGGGCCTACAATGAGCAGTTCTTC
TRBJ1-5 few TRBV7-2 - CASSLVGSSNQPQHF TGTGCCAGCAGCTTAGTGGGTAGCAGCAATCAGCCCCAGCATTTT
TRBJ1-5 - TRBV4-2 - CASSQNLPGASWSNQPQHF TGTGCCAGCAGCCAAAACCTCCCAGGGGCGAGTTGGAGCAATCAGCCCCAGCATTTT
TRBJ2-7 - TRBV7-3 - CASSFEGASYEQYF TGTGCCAGCAGCTTCGAAGGGGCATCCTACGAGCAGTACTTC
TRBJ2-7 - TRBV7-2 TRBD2 CASSSPGTSGGGAQYF TGTGCCAGCAGCTCCCCCGGGACTAGCGGGGGGGGCGCGCAGTACTTC
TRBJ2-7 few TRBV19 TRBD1 CASSSGQAGYEQYF TGTGCCAGTAGCTCCGGACAGGCGGGCTACGAGCAGTACTTC
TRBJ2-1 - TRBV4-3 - CASSPEGRTDNEQFF TGCGCCAGCAGCCCCGAAGGACGGACTGACAATGAGCAGTTCTTC
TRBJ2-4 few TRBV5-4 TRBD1 CASSLGQGTTLAKNIQYF TGTGCCAGCAGCTTGGGACAGGGAACGACTCTAGCCAAAAACATTCAGTACTTC
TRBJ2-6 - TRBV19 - CASSTGAGANVLTF TGTGCCAGTAGTACGGGAGCTGGGGCCAACGTCCTGACTTTC
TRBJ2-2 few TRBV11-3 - CASSARATGELFF TGTGCCAGCAGCGCACGAGCCACCGGGGAGCTGTTTTTT
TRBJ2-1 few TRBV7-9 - CASSQTSGGVHNEQFF TGTGCCAGCAGCCAAACGTCCGGAGGGGTACACAATGAGCAGTTCTTC
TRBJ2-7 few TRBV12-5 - CASGLPPSALYEQYF TGTGCTAGTGGTTTGCCCCCCTCCGCACTTTACGAGCAGTACTTC
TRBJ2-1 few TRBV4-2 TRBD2 CASSPFSGGENEQFF TGTGCCAGCAGCCCCTTTAGCGGGGGGGAGAATGAGCAGTTCTTC
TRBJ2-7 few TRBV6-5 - CASSYSSGGSSYEQYF TGTGCCAGCAGTTACTCCTCTGGCGGCAGCTCCTACGAGCAGTACTTC
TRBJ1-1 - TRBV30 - CAWVYGGTEAFF TGTGCCTGGGTATACGGTGGCACTGAAGCTTTCTTT
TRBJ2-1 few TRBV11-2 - CASSLETRSYNEQFF TGTGCCAGCAGCTTAGAGACTAGATCCTACAATGAGCAGTTCTTC
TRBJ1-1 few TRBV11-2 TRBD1 CASSSSGGVNTEAFF TGTGCCAGCAGCTCATCAGGGGGCGTGAACACTGAAGCTTTCTTT
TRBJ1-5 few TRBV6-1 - CASSEFVAVPRLWNQPQHF TGTGCCAGCAGTGAATTCGTGGCAGTCCCCCGATTGTGGAATCAGCCCCAGCATTTT
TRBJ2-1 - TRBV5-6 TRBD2 CASSLGTSGRWGAYNEQFF TGTGCCAGCAGCTTGGGGACTAGCGGGAGATGGGGCGCTTACAATGAGCAGTTCTTC
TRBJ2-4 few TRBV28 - CASSLEGAKNIQYF TGTGCCAGCAGTTTAGAGGGAGCCAAAAACATTCAGTACTTC
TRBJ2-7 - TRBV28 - CASSLGLDEQYF TGTGCCAGCAGTTTAGGCCTCGACGAGCAGTACTTC
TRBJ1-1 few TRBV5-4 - CASSLDRNGEAFF TGTGCCAGCAGCTTAGACAGGAATGGTGAAGCTTTCTTT
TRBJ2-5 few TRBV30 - CAWRLPGQETQYF TGTGCCTGGAGGCTCCCGGGCCAAGAGACCCAGTACTTC
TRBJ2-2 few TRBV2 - CASSPIVAGELFF TGTGCCAGCAGCCCTATTGTGGCCGGGGAGCTGTTTTTT
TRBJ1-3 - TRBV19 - CASSIDRGNSGNTIYF TGTGCCAGTAGTATCGATCGAGGAAACTCTGGAAACACCATATATTTT
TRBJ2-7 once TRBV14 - CASSQRLFPYEQYF TGTGCCAGCAGCCAACGGTTATTCCCCTACGAGCAGTACTTC
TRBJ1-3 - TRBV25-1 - CASSEPTGDFSGNTIYF TGTGCCAGCAGTGAACCTACCGGGGACTTCTCTGGAAACACCATATATTTT
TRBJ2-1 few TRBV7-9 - CASSLVGGDDEQFF TGTGCCAGCAGCTTAGTTGGCGGGGACGATGAGCAGTTCTTC
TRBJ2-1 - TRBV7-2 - CASSSQVFEQFF TGTGCCAGCAGCTCGCAGGTGTTTGAGCAGTTCTTC